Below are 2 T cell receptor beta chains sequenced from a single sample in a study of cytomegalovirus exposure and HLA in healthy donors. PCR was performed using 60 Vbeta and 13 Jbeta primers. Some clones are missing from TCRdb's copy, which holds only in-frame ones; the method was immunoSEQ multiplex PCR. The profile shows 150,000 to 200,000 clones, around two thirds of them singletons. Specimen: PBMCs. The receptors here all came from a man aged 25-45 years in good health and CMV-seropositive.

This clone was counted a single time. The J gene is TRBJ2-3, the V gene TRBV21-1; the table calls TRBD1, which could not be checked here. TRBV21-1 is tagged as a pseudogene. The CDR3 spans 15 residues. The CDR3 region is CASSTRQGGSDTQYF. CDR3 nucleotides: TGTGCCAGCAGCACTCGGCAGGGCGGTTCAGATACGCAGTATTTT.

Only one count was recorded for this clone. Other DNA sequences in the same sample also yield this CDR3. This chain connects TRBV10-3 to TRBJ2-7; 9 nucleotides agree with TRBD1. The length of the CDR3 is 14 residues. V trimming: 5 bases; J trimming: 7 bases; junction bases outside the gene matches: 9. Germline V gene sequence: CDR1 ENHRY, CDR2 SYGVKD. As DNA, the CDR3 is TGTGCCATCAGTCCGGGACAGGGTACTCAAGAGCAGTACTTC. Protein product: CAISPGQGTQEQYF.